This T cell receptor (beta chain) stems from a study of identical twins (dated by TCRdb to about 2016). Regarding the study in general: To test whether fetal clonotypes persist, this study deep-sequenced TCR alpha and beta repertoires from monozygotic twins, from unrelated adults of various ages, and from cord blood. To rule out contamination, the twin experiments were replicated at different times with different library preparation protocols. Paper-wide results and their limitations: Out-of-frame TCR alpha sharing in monozygotic twins was systematically underestimated by recombination models, whereas sharing between unrelated individuals was in agreement with the recombination models. Abundant cord blood beta clonotypes had fewer insertions, young adult naive repertoires showed a similar but weaker trend, and memory repertoires showed no such trend. Invariant T cells such as MAIT and iNKT could partly confound zero-insertion analyses, though diverse VJ usage argued against this for most clonotypes. Compared with coincidental sharing between unrelated individuals, out-of-frame TCR alpha sequences shared between twins had an excess of sequences with low generation probability. Because the same donors could not be followed over many years, the conclusions depended on cross-sectional statistical analysis. A weaker excess of twin sharing was found in beta out-of-frame sequences because the signal-to-noise ratio was lowered by fewer shared sequences.

The germline V gene (reference sequence) sets CDR1 to DFQATT and CDR2 to SNEGSKA. V and J are truncated by 0 bases and 4 bases respectively, leaving an intervening sequence of 10 bases. From the cysteine up to the phenylalanine, the CDR3 has a length of 14 residues. Here the CDR3 DNA is all that survives: 42 bases in frame from base 1. Only healthy Caucasian donors were included. Three pairs of female monozygotic twins, all aged roughly 18 to 29 years, were included in the twin cohort. Positive isolation kits from Invitrogen were used to isolate the CD4+ and CD8+ T cell populations. Receptor libraries were prepared by 5' RACE. Sequencing used an Illumina HiSeq 2000. A universal primer binding site was introduced by template switching, and a unique molecular identifier was present in the final cDNA, enabling accurate counting of TCR cDNA molecules. Specific primers in the conserved constant-segment region were used to synthesize first-strand cDNA for TCR alpha and beta chains. To control for contamination, every cDNA library carried two barcodes: a SMART-Mk sample barcode plus Illumina barcodes. Two successive PCR steps introduced TruSeq adapter sequences along with Illumina sample barcodes. TCR alpha and beta cDNA libraries were sequenced on the Illumina HiSeq platform with custom primers. Per the authors' processing: Raw reads were processed with MiGEC to extract unique molecular identifiers, and MiXCR was used to determine CDR3 positions. For each individual, recombination models were inferred using an EM algorithm with the repgenHMM and IGoR tools. Shared clonotype analysis was performed with the tcR package in R, normalizing sharing by the product of cloneset sizes. To study raw recombination free of thymic and clonal selection effects, out-of-frame nonproductive sequences were analyzed. The raw public data were reprocessed by TCRdb itself: fastp quality trimming at Q25, MiXCR clonotype calling, in-frame beta chains only. When rows share a CDR3 protein, they turn into one entry using the most common DNA and genes. In this record, the V and J calls reflect TCRdb's handling and not the investigators' own analysis. This sample comprises roughly 230,000 distinct CDR3 sequences, about 8% of them detected only once. In total, the top ten clones hold 2.5% to 3.5% of the sample.

Worth noting for this clonotype: This clone's antigen is unknown. No base quality values were provided; no much bigger clone lies one nucleotide off.

Another study also made use of these data, one on yellow fever vaccine responses in identical twins. The second paper states: The T cell response to vaccination in identical twins was reported by the authors to appear partly convergent and partly personalized. In the study, vaccine-responding T cell clones were precisely tracked in identical twins.

This receptor was identified in a woman aged 18-30 years in good health. The sequencing sample was made of CD8+ T cells sorted from blood. The chain uses TRBV20-1 and TRBJ1-5; the D gene is perhaps TRBD1, on 5 matching bases. The sequence in DNA is TGCAGTGCTAGAGACAGGGATAATAATCAGCCCCAGCATTTT. Translation gives CSARDRDNNQPQHF.